The T cell receptor (beta chain) under discussion was sequenced for a study of neoadjuvant anti-PD-1 for oral cavity cancer. The time point: after neoadjuvant nivolumab, at surgical resection. Patients had HPV-negative, locally advanced oral cavity squamous cell carcinoma. PBMCs were not maintained or expanded in culture before analysis. V was pared by 2 bases and J by 6 bases, with 6 bases of the junction left unmatched. CDR1 is SGHRS, CDR2 YFSETQ, per germline. There are 14 residues in the CDR3. Sequenced by immunoSEQ multiplex PCR; TCRdb stores in-frame clones only, minus some. The sample carries fewer than 10,000 clones, just under 70% recorded once.

This sample comprised PBMCs, obtained after nivolumab (anti-PD-1) treatment. This chain links TRBV5-1 with TRBJ1-1; TRBD1 matches at 8 bases. This receptor was taken from a person aged 35 to 85 with oral cavity squamous cell carcinoma. The CDR3 nucleotides are TGCGCCAGCAGCTTACAGGGGGACGGCGCTGAAGCTTTCTTT. It codes for CASSLQGDGAEAFF.